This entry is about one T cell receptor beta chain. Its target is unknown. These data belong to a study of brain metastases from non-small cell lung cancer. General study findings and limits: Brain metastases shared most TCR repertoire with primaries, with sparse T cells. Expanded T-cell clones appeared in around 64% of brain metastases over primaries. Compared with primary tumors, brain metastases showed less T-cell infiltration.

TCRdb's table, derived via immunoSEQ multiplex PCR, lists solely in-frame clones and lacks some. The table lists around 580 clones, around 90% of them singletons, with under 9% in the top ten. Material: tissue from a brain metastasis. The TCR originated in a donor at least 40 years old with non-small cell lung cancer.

CDR3 nucleotide sequence: TGCAGCGTCGAGGGGGAGGCTTCGGCCTACAATGAGCAGTTCTTC. It yields the protein CSVEGEASAYNEQFF. This sequence joins TRBV29-1 and TRBJ2-1, with D perhaps being TRBD1 or TRBD2 (6 bases each). Germline assignment: CDR1 SQVTM and CDR2 ANQGSEA. Deletions cut 6 bases from V and 2 bases from J, with 17 bases between. This CDR3 comprises 15 residues.